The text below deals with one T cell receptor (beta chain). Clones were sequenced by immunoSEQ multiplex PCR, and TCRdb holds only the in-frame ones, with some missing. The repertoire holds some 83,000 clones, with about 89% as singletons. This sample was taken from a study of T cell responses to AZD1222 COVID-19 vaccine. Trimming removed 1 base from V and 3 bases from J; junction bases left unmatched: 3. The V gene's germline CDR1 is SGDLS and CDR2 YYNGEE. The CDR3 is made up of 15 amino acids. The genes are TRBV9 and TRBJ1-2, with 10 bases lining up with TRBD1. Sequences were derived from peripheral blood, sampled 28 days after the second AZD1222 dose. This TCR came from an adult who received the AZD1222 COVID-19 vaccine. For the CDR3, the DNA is TGTGCCAGCAGCGTACTCGGGACAGGGGACTATGGCTACACCTTC. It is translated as CASSVLGTGDYGYTF.